This TCR beta chain appears in the sequencing data of a study of T cell responses to AZD1222 COVID-19 vaccine. Study-wide results and caveats: Most donors were white British and more were female, and clonal diversity was possibly underestimated.

This clone has only one observation. Its antigen is unknown. The CDR3 spans 11 residues. V dropped 6 bases and J dropped 5 bases, with 7 bases sitting between them. The method was immunoSEQ multiplex PCR; TCRdb's version includes in-frame clones alone and lacks a portion of them. The profile shows 150,000 to 200,000 clones, roughly 87% of them singletons. Analyses pooled second doses at about 4 or about 12 weeks. The receptor was derived from an adult who received the AZD1222 COVID-19 vaccine. The V call is TRBV12-3 or TRBV12-4, the J call TRBJ1-1, with TRBD1 as a possible D gene (5 bases). The sample here was peripheral blood, taken 28 days after the second AZD1222 dose. The CDR3: CASREGTEAFF. CDR3 bases: TGTGCCAGCAGGGAGGGGACTGAAGCTTTCTTT.